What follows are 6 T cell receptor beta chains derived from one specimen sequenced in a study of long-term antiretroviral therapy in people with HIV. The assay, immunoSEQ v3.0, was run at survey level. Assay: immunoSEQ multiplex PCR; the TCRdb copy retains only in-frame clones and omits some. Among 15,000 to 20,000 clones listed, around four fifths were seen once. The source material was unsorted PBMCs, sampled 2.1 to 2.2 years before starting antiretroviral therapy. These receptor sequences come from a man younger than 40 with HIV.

This chain's CDR3 is CSVEGDSYEQYF. CDR3 bases: TGCAGCGTTGAAGGGGACTCCTACGAGCAGTACTTC. V gene TRBV29-1 combines with J gene TRBJ2-7; D unclear. V lost 1 base and J lost 0, with 4 bases in between. Germline V gene sequence: CDR1 SQVTM, CDR2 ANQGSEA. The CDR3 consists of 12 residues.

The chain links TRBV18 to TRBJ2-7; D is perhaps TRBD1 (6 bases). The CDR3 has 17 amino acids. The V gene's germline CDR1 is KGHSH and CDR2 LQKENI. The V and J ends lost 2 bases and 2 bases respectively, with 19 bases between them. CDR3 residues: CASSPSFADSQTYEQYF. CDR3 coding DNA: TGTGCCAGCTCACCAAGCTTTGCGGACAGCCAAACCTACGAGCAGTACTTC. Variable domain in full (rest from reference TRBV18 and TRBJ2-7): NAGVMQNPRHLVRRRGQEARLRCSPMKGHSHVYWYRQLPEEGLKFMVYLQKENIIDESGMPKERFSAEFPKEGPSILRIQQVVRGDSAAYFCASSPSFADSQTYEQYFGPGTRLTVT.

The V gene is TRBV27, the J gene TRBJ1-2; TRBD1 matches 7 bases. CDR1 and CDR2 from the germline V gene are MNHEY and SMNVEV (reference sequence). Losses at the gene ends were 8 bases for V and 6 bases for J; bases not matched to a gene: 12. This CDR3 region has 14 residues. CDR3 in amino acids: CASGPAEGADGYTF. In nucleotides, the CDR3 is TGTGCCAGCGGCCCCGCAGAGGGGGCGGATGGCTACACCTTC.

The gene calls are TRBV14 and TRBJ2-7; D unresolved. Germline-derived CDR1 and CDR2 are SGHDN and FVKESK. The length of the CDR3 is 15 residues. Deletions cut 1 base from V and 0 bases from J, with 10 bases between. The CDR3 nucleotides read TGTGCCAGCAGCCAAGGTACCACCCGCTCCTACGAGCAGTACTTC. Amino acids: CASSQGTTRSYEQYF.

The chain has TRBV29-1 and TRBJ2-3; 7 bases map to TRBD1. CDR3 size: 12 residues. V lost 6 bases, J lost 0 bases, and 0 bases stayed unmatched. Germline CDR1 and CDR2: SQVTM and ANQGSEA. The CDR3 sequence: CSVGQSTDTQYF. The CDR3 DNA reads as TGCAGCGTGGGACAGAGCACAGATACGCAGTATTTT.

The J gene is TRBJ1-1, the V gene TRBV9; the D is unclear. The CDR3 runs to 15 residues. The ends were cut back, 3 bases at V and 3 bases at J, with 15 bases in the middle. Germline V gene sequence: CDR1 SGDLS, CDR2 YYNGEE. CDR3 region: CASSAAGGDYTEAFF. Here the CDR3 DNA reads TGTGCCAGCAGCGCCGCCGGCGGGGATTACACTGAAGCTTTCTTT.